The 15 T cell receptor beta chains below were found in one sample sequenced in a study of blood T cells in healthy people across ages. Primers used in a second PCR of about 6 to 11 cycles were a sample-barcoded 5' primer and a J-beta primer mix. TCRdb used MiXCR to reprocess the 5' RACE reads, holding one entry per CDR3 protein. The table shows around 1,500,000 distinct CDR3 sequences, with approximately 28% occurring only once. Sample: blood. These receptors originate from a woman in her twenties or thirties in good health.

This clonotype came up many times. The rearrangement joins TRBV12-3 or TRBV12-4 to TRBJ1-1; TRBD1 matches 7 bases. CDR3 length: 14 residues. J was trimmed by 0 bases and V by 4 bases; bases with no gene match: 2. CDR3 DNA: TGTGCCAGCAGTTCGACAGGGATGAACACTGAAGCTTTCTTT. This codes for CASSSTGMNTEAFF.

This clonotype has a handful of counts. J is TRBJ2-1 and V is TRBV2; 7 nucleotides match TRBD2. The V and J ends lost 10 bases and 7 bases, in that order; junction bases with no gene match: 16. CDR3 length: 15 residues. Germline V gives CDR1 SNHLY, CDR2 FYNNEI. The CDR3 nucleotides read TGTGCCACCGGAGAAAATGCGGGAGAAGGAAATGAGCAGTTCTTC. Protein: CATGENAGEGNEQFF.

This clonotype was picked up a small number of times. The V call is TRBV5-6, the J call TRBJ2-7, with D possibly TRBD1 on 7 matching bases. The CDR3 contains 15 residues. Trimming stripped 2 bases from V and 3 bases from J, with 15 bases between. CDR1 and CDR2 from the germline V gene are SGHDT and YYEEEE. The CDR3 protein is CASSFPAGQRYEQYF. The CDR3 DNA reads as TGTGCCAGCAGCTTTCCCGCGGGACAGCGCTACGAGCAGTACTTC.

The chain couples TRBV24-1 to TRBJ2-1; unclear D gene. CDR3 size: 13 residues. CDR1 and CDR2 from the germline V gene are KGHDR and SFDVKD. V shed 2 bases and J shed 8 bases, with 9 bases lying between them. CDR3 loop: CATSDSAMDEQFF. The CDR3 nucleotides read TGTGCCACCAGTGATTCGGCGATGGATGAGCAGTTCTTC.

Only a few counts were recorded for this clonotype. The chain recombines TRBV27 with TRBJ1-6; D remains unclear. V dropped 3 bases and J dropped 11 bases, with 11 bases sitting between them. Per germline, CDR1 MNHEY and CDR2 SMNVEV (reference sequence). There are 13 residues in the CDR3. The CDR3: CASSFSGNPPLHF. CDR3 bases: TGTGCCAGCAGTTTCTCCGGGAATCCACCCCTCCACTTT.

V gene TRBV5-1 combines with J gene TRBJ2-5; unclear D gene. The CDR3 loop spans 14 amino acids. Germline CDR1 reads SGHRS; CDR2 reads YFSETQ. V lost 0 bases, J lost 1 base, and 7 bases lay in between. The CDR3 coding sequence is TGCGCCAGCAGCTTGGATGCGATCCAAGAGACCCAGTACTTC. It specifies CASSLDAIQETQYF.

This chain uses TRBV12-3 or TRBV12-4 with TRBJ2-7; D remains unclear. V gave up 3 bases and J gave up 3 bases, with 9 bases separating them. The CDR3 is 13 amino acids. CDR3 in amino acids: CASSLEAYYEQYF. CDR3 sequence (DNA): TGTGCCAGCAGTTTGGAAGCATACTACGAGCAGTACTTC.

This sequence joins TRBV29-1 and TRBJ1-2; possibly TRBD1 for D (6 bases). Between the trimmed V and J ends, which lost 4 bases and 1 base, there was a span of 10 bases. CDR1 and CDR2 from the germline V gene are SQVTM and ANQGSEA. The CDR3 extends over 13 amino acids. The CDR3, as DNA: TGCAGCGTTGGGGGGGGCTTTAACTATGGCTACACCTTC. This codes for CSVGGGFNYGYTF.

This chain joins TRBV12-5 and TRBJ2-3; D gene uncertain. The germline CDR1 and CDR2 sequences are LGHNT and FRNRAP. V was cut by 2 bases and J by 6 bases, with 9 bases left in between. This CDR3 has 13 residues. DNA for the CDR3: TGTGCTAGTGGTTTGATGGGCCTCGATACGCAGTATTTT. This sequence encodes CASGLMGLDTQYF.

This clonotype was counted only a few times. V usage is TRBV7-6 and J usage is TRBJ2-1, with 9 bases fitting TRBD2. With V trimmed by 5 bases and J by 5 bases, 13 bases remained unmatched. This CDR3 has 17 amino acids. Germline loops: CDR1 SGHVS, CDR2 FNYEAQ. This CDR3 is CASSQIPGLADDNEQFF. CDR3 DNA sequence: TGTGCCAGCAGCCAAATCCCGGGACTAGCCGACGACAATGAGCAGTTCTTC.

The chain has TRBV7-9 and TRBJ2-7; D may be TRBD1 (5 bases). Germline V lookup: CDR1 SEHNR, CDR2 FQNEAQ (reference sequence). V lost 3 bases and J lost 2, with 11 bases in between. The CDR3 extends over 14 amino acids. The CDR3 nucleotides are TGTGCCAGCAGCTTTCCGACAGTGCCCTACGAGCAGTACTTC. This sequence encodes CASSFPTVPYEQYF.

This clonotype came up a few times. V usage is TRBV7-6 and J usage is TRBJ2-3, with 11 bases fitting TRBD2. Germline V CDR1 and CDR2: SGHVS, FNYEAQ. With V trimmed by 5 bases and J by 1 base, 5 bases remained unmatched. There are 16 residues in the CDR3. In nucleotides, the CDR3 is TGTGCCAGCAGCCTACTAGCGGGGGAAGGCACAGATACGCAGTATTTT. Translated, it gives CASSLLAGEGTDTQYF.

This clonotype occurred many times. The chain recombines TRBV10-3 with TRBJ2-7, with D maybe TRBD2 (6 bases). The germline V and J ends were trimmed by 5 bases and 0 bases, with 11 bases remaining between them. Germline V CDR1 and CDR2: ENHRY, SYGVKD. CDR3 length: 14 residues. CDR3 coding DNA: TGTGCCATCAGTAAAGACGGGAGCTCCTACGAGCAGTACTTC. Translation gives CAISKDGSSYEQYF.

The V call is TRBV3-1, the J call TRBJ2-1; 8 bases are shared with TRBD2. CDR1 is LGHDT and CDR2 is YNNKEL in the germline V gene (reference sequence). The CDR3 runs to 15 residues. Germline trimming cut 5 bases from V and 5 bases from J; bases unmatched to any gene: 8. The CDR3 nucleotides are TGTGCCAGCAGCGAGCGGGGGCCACGTGACAATGAGCAGTTCTTC. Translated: CASSERGPRDNEQFF.

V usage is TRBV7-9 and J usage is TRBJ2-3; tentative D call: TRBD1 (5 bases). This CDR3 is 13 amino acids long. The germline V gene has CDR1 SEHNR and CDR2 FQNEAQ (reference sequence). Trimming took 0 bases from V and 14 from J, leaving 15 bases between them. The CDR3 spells CASSLAQGSLPYF. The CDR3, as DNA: TGTGCCAGCAGCTTAGCGCAGGGATCGCTGCCGTATTTT.